This TCR beta chain is from a study of cytomegalovirus exposure and HLA in healthy donors. Researchers ran the PCR with 60 Vbeta and 13 Jbeta primers. Profiled with immunoSEQ multiplex PCR; TCRdb holds only in-frame clones, not every one. The data contain roughly 150,000 clones, roughly 67% of them singletons. Germline CDR1 reads SSHAT; CDR2 reads FNYEAQ (reference sequence). The CDR3 spans 13 residues. Worth noting for this clone: Its cognate antigen is unknown. The junction differs from germline at one of its ends, possibly a read error.

General observations from the study: Later on, analysis showed that most CMV-associated TCR beta chains appeared to be HLA-restricted. Many donors shared some public TCRs, even though most TCR sequences were rare. The study recorded 150 to 200 TCR beta chains that were cytomegalovirus-associated.

J is TRBJ2-1 and V is TRBV7-7; 8 bases fit TRBD2. Sequenced input: PBMCs. The TCR sequence derives from a woman younger than 30 in good health and CMV-seropositive. The CDR3 protein is CASSLEGGGEQFF. In DNA, the CDR3 is TGTGCTAGCAGCTTAGAGGGCGGGGGGGAGCAGTTCTTC.